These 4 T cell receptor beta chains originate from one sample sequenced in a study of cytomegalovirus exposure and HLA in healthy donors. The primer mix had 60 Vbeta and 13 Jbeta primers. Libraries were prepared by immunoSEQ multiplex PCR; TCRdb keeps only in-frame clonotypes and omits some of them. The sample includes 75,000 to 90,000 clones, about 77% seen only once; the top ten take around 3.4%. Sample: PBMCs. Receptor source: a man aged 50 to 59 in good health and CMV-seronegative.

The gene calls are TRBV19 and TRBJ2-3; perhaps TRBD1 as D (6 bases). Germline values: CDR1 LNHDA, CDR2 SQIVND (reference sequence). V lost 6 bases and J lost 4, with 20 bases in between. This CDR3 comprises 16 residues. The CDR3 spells CASSKLGQRASDTQYF. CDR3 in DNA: TGTGCCAGTAGCAAACTCGGACAGCGAGCTTCAGATACGCAGTATTTT. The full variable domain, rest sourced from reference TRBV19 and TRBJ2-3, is DGGITQSPKYLFRKEGQNVTLSCEQNLNHDAMYWYRQDPGQGLRLIYYSQIVNDFQKGDIAEGYSVSREKKESFPLTVTSAQKNPTAFYLCASSKLGQRASDTQYFGPGTRLTVL.

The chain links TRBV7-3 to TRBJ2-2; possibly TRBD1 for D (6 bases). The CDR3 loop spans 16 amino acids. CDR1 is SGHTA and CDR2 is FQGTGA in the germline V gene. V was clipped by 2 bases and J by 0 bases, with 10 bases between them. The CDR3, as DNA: TGTGCCAGCAGCTTAGCCGGGACACCGAACACCGGGGAGCTGTTTTTT. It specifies CASSLAGTPNTGELFF.

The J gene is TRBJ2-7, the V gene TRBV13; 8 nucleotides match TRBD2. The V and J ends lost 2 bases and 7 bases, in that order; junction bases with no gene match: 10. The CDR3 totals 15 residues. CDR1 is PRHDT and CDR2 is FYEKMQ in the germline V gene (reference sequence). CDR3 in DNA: TGTGCCAGCAGCTTAAGCTTGGTGCGGGGGGTAGAGCAGTACTTC. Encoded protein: CASSLSLVRGVEQYF. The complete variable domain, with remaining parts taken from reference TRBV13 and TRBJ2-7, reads AAGVIQSPRHLIKEKRETATLKCYPIPRHDTVYWYQQGPGQDPQFLISFYEKMQSDKGSIPDRFSAQQFSDYHSELNMSSLELGDSALYFCASSLSLVRGVEQYFGPGTRLTVT.

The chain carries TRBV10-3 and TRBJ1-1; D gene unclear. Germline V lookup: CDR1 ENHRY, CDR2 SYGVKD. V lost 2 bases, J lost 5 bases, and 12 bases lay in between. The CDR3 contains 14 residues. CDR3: CAISESGRGTEAFF. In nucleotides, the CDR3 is TGTGCCATCAGTGAGAGTGGCAGAGGGACTGAAGCTTTCTTT.